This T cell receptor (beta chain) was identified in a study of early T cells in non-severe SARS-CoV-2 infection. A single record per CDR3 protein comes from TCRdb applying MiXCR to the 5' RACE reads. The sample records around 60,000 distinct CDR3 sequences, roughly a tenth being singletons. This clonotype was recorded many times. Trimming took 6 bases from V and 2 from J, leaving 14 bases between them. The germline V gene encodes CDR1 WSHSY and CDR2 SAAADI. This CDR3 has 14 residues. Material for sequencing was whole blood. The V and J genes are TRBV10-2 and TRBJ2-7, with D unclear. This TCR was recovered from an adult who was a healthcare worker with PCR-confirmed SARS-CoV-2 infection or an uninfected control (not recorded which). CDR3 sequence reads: CASRAAGGPYEQYF. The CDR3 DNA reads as TGCGCCAGCAGGGCCGCCGGCGGCCCCTACGAGCAGTACTTC.